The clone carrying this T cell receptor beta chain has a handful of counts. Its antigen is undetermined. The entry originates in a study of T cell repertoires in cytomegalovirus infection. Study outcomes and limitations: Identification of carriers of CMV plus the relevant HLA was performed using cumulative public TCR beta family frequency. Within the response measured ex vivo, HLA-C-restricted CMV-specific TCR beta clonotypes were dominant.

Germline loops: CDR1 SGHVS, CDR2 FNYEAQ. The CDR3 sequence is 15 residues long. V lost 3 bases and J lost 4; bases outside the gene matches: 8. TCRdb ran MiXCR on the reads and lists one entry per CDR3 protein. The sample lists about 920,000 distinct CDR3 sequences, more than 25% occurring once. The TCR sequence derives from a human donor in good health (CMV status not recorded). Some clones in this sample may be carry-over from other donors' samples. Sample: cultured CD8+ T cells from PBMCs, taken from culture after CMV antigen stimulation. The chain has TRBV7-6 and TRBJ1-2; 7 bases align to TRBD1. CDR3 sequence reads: CASSLGKTGIYGYTF. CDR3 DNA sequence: TGTGCCAGCAGCTTGGGAAAGACAGGGATCTATGGCTACACCTTC.